This TCR beta chain was identified in a study of cytomegalovirus exposure and HLA in healthy donors. V was pared by 2 bases and J by 1 base, with 9 bases between. This CDR3 region has 14 residues. CDR1 SGHRS and CDR2 YFSETQ come from the germline V gene. The sample holds a few counts of this clone. This PCR relied on a set of 60 Vbeta primers and 13 Jbeta primers. Profiled with immunoSEQ multiplex PCR; TCRdb holds only in-frame clones, not every one. The sample has 150,000 to 200,000 clones; roughly 80% are singletons. The sequencing input was PBMCs. The receptor's source is a male donor in good health and CMV-seronegative. The V call is TRBV5-1, the J call TRBJ1-1; D gene uncertain. In DNA form, the CDR3 reads TGCGCCAGCAGCTTCCGGGGTGAGAACACTGAAGCTTTCTTT. It is translated as CASSFRGENTEAFF.